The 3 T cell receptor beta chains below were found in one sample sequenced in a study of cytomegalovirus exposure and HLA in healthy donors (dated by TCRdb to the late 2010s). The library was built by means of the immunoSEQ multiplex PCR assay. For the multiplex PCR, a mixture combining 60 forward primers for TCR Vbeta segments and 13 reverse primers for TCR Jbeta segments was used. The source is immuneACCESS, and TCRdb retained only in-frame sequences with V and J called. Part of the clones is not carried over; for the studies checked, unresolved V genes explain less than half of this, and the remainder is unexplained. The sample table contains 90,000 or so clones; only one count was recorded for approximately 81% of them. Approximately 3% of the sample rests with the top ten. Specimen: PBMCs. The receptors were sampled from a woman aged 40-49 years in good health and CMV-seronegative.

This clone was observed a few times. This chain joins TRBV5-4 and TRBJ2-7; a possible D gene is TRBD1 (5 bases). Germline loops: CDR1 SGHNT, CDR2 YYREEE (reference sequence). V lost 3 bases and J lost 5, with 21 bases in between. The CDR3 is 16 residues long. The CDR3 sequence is CASSSPWSEGVHEQYF. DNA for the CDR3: TGTGCCAGCAGCTCCCCCTGGAGTGAAGGGGTGCACGAGCAGTACTTC.

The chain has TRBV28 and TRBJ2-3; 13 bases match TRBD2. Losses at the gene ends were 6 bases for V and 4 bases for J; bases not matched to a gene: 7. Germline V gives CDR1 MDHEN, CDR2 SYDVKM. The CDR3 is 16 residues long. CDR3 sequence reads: CASSPTSGRGADTQYF. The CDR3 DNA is TGTGCCAGCAGCCCAACTAGCGGGAGGGGTGCAGATACGCAGTATTTT.

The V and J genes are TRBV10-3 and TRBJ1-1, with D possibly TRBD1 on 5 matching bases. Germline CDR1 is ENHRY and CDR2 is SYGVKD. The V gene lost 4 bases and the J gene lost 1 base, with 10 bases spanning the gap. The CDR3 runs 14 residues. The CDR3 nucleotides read TGTGCCATCAGTGGCACAGGCGAGAACACTGAAGCTTTCTTT. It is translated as CAISGTGENTEAFF.